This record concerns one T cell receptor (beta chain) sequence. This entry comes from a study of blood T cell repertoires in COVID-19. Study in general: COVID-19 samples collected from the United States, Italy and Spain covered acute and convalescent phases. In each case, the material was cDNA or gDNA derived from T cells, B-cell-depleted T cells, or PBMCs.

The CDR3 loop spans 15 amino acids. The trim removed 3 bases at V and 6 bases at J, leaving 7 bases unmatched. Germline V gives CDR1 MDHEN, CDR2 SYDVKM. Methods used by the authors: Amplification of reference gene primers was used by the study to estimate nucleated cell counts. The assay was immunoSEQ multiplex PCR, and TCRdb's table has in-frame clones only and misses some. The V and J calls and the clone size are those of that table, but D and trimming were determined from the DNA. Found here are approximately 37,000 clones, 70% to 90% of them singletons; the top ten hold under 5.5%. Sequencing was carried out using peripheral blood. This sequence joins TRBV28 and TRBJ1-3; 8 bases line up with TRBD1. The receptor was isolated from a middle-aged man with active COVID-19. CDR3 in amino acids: CASSFHRGKVNTIYF. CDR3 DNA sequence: TGTGCCAGCAGTTTCCACAGGGGGAAAGTAAACACCATATATTTT.